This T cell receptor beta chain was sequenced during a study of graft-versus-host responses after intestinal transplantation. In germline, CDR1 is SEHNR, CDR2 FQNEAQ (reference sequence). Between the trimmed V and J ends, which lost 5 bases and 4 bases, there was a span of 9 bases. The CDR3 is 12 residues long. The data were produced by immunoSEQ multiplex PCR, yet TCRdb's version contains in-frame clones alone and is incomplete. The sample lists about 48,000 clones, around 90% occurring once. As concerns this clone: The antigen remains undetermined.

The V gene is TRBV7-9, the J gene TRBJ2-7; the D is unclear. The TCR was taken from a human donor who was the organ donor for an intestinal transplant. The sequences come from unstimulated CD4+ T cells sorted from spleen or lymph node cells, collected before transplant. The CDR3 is CASSPAGYEQYF. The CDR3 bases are TGTGCCAGCAGCCCAGCCGGATACGAGCAGTACTTC.